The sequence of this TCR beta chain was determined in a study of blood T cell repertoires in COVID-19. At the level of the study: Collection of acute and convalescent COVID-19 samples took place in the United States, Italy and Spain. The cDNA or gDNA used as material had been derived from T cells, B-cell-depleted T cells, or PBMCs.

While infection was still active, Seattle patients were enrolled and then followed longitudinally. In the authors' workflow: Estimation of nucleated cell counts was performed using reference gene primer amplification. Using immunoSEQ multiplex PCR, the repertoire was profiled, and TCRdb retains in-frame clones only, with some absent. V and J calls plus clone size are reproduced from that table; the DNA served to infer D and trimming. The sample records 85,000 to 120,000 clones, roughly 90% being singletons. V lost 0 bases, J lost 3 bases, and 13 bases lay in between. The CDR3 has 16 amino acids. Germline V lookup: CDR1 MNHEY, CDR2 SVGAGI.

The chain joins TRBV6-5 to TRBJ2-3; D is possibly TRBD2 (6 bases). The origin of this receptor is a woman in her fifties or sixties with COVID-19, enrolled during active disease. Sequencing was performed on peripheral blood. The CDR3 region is CASSYSRAEGTDTQYF. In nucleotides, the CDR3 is TGTGCCAGCAGTTACTCTCGTGCGGAGGGAACAGATACGCAGTATTTT.